These 4 T cell receptor beta chains came from one sample sequenced in a study of blood T cell repertoires in COVID-19. Assay: immunoSEQ multiplex PCR; the TCRdb copy retains only in-frame clones and omits some. Among about 130,000 clones listed, more than 70% were seen once. Input material: peripheral blood. The source is a woman aged 80 or older with COVID-19, enrolled during active disease.

In nucleotides, the CDR3 is TGTGCCAGCAGCTCATCTCGTCAGATAAGGAGCGGGACCAAAAACATTCAGTACTTC. Amino acid sequence: CASSSSRQIRSGTKNIQYF. The chain employs TRBV28 and TRBJ2-4; 7 bases map to TRBD2. From germline, CDR1 is MDHEN and CDR2 SYDVKM. The CDR3 has 19 amino acids. V trimming: 6 bases; J trimming: 2 bases; junction bases outside the gene matches: 19.

This sequence joins TRBV2 and TRBJ2-1; 11 bases map to TRBD2. The CDR3 runs 15 residues. J lost 4 bases, V lost 7 bases, and 6 bases had no gene match. Germline loops: CDR1 SNHLY, CDR2 FYNNEI. The CDR3 coding sequence is TGTGCCAGCAAAGGGACTAGCGGACAATACAATGAGCAGTTCTTC. Translation: CASKGTSGQYNEQFF.

The chain has TRBV4-3 and TRBJ1-1, with D uncertain. Trimming left V 1 base short and J 1 base short, with 13 bases between. Looked up from germline, CDR1 is LGHNA and CDR2 is YSLEER. The CDR3 runs to 16 residues. In nucleotides, the CDR3 is TGCGCCAGCAGCCAAGCTGTCGTACTTGAGAACACTGAAGCTTTCTTT. This gives the protein CASSQAVVLENTEAFF.

The chain recombines TRBV4-3 with TRBJ2-1; TRBD2 aligns across 9 bases. Per the germline V gene, CDR1 is LGHNA and CDR2 is YSLEER. After removal of 1 base from V and 6 bases from J, the junction contained 10 bases not matched to a gene. This CDR3 contains 17 residues. CDR3 sequence reads: CASSQAASAGGFNEQFF. The CDR3 nucleotides are TGCGCCAGCAGCCAAGCTGCCTCTGCGGGAGGGTTCAATGAGCAGTTCTTC.